These T cell receptor beta chains were read from a single sample in a study of technical replicates of blood from several donors. TCRdb keeps only in-frame clones here, not all; method: immunoSEQ multiplex PCR. The table includes tens of thousands of clones, around 97% detected once. The specimen sequenced was T cells isolated from PBMCs. These receptors originate from a human donor in good health. The CDR3 runs from the conserved cysteine through the conserved F or W. Each record gives: V gene, J gene, CDR3 protein.

v_call: TRBV27
j_call: TRBJ1-1
cdr3_aa: CASSLFGVAGQANTEAFF

v_call: TRBV9
j_call: TRBJ2-5
cdr3_aa: CASSVDGAGRETQYF

v_call: TRBV6-6
j_call: TRBJ2-3
cdr3_aa: CASSLGTRNTQYF

v_call: TRBV5-1
j_call: TRBJ2-5
cdr3_aa: CASSLGQERKKETQYF

v_call: TRBV27
j_call: TRBJ2-1
cdr3_aa: CASSLELAGGNEQFF

v_call: TRBV29-1
j_call: TRBJ2-1
cdr3_aa: CSVYRYNEQFF

v_call: TRBV10-3
j_call: TRBJ2-1
cdr3_aa: CAISDPSSGSLALFYNEQFF

v_call: TRBV9
j_call: TRBJ2-3
cdr3_aa: CASSEGPRTSVTDTQYF

v_call: TRBV4-1
j_call: TRBJ2-5
cdr3_aa: CASSQATRMKETQYF

v_call: TRBV11-1
j_call: TRBJ2-2
cdr3_aa: CASSLGTGGELFF

v_call: TRBV13
j_call: TRBJ2-3
cdr3_aa: CASSLVREGMDTQYF

v_call: TRBV6-5
j_call: TRBJ2-2
cdr3_aa: CASSYTGTGELFF

v_call: TRBV4-2
j_call: TRBJ2-1
cdr3_aa: CASSQDPRVEYNEQFF

v_call: TRBV27
j_call: TRBJ2-1
cdr3_aa: CASSFNSIYEQFF

v_call: TRBV13
j_call: TRBJ2-1
cdr3_aa: CASSLGGGSSYNEQFF

v_call: TRBV5-6
j_call: TRBJ1-2
cdr3_aa: CASSLFGPHYGYTF

v_call: TRBV28
j_call: TRBJ1-1
cdr3_aa: CASGTVGAYTEAFF

v_call: TRBV5-1
j_call: TRBJ1-2
cdr3_aa: CASGNSYGYTF

v_call: TRBV7-9
j_call: TRBJ1-2
cdr3_aa: CASSIGDSGYTF

v_call: TRBV4-1
j_call: TRBJ2-3
cdr3_aa: CASSLLSGGRRDDTQYF

v_call: TRBV30
j_call: TRBJ1-1
cdr3_aa: CAWSSLGGRNGEAFF

v_call: TRBV29-1
j_call: TRBJ1-4
cdr3_aa: CSVGRQGVTNEKLFF

v_call: TRBV4-2
j_call: TRBJ1-2
cdr3_aa: CASSQDRNYGYTF

v_call: TRBV7-3
j_call: TRBJ2-1
cdr3_aa: CASSSGLNNNEQFF

v_call: TRBV27
j_call: TRBJ2-5
cdr3_aa: CASSPGLVVYF

v_call: TRBV5-6
j_call: TRBJ1-4
cdr3_aa: CASSQDSNEKLFF

v_call: TRBV5-4
j_call: TRBJ2-1
cdr3_aa: CASSPLGGQTNEQFF

v_call: TRBV6-1
j_call: TRBJ1-3
cdr3_aa: CASSVSLSGNTIYF

v_call: TRBV4-1
j_call: TRBJ1-5
cdr3_aa: CASSQDRGLSNQPQHF

v_call: TRBV5-1
j_call: TRBJ1-1
cdr3_aa: CASSLAGGRGTEAFF

v_call: TRBV20-1
j_call: TRBJ2-1
cdr3_aa: CSAPRNEQFF

v_call: TRBV4-1
j_call: TRBJ2-5
cdr3_aa: CASSQDPPLAVLQETQYF

v_call: TRBV7-6
j_call: TRBJ2-7
cdr3_aa: CASSQDSYEQYF

v_call: TRBV27
j_call: TRBJ1-5
cdr3_aa: CASRDNDRGGQPQHF

v_call: TRBV29-1
j_call: TRBJ2-1
cdr3_aa: CSVGGSSGGAIYNEQFF

v_call: TRBV12-5
j_call: TRBJ2-7
cdr3_aa: CASGLGDSAGEQYF

v_call: TRBV27
j_call: TRBJ1-5
cdr3_aa: CASSLGVGQGNQPQHF

v_call: TRBV7-9
j_call: TRBJ2-1
cdr3_aa: CASSLTRNEQFF

v_call: TRBV18
j_call: TRBJ2-3
cdr3_aa: CASSPESGGDTQYF

v_call: TRBV12-5
j_call: TRBJ2-2
cdr3_aa: CASGLVLDRKNTGELFF

v_call: TRBV7-9
j_call: TRBJ2-3
cdr3_aa: CASRSDRGRVDTQYF

v_call: TRBV29-1
j_call: TRBJ1-2
cdr3_aa: CSVSGYGYTF

v_call: TRBV4-1
j_call: TRBJ1-6
cdr3_aa: CASSQDEGESSYNSPLHF

v_call: TRBV15
j_call: TRBJ2-2
cdr3_aa: CATRSSTDHVTGELFF

v_call: TRBV27
j_call: TRBJ1-2
cdr3_aa: CASSFGGGRSYGYTF

v_call: TRBV2
j_call: TRBJ2-2
cdr3_aa: CASSTAGSGELFF

v_call: TRBV19
j_call: TRBJ2-5
cdr3_aa: CASSQAGGETQYF

v_call: TRBV14
j_call: TRBJ2-1
cdr3_aa: CASSLSGTGTDEQFF

v_call: TRBV6-1
j_call: TRBJ2-6
cdr3_aa: CASSERVSGANVLTF

v_call: TRBV11-2
j_call: TRBJ2-1
cdr3_aa: CASSLLAGTFSSYNEQFF

v_call: TRBV6-6
j_call: TRBJ2-7
cdr3_aa: CASSPRLVDEQYF

v_call: TRBV19
j_call: TRBJ1-4
cdr3_aa: CASRDTGTAEGKLFF